This T cell receptor (beta chain) comes out of a study of cytomegalovirus exposure and HLA in healthy donors. The CDR3 extends over 13 amino acids. CDR1 and CDR2 (germline): MNHEY, SVGAGI. The ends were cut back, 0 bases at V and 10 bases at J, with 9 bases in the middle. PCR involved 60 Vbeta and 13 Jbeta primers. Libraries were prepared by immunoSEQ multiplex PCR; TCRdb keeps only in-frame clonotypes and omits some of them. There are about 59,000 clones in the sample; about four fifths occur only once, and 6% to 7% lies in the top ten. The genes are TRBV6-5 and TRBJ1-4; D is possibly TRBD1 (6 bases). The receptor was derived from a man aged 25 to 40 in good health and CMV-seropositive. The material sequenced was PBMCs. CDR3 in DNA: TGTGCCAGCAGTTACTCGATAGGGGGAAAACTGTTTTTT. Protein: CASSYSIGGKLFF.